A single sample is the source of the 31 T cell receptor beta chains below, sequenced in a study of tumor T cells in aggressive B-cell lymphoma. Profiled with immunoSEQ multiplex PCR; TCRdb holds only in-frame clones, not every one. The data contain roughly 1,700 clones, 86% of them singletons. The sample was tumor tissue. These receptor sequences come from an adult with diffuse large B cell lymphoma.

The chain carries TRBV7-8 and TRBJ1-2; D remains unclear. Germline assignment: CDR1 SGHVS and CDR2 FQNEAQ. The CDR3 extends over 12 amino acids. Trimming removed 4 bases at V and 7 bases at J, with 10 bases between. As DNA, the CDR3 is TGTGCCAGCAGCTCGACTGGGTCTGGCTACACCTTC. Translation: CASSSTGSGYTF.

The chain joins TRBV7-9 to TRBJ1-1, with no clear D. V shed 3 bases and J shed 4 bases, with 6 bases lying between them. Germline assignment: CDR1 SEHNR and CDR2 FQNEAQ (reference sequence). The CDR3 loop spans 12 amino acids. CDR3: CASSFAGTEAFF. Here the CDR3 DNA reads TGTGCCAGCAGCTTCGCGGGCACTGAAGCTTTCTTT.

V gene TRBV7-6 combines with J gene TRBJ2-6, with D perhaps TRBD1 (6 bases). Trimming left V 10 bases short and J 4 bases short, with 17 bases between. CDR3 length equals 15 residues. CDR1 is SGHVS, CDR2 FNYEAQ, per germline. CDR3 coding DNA: TGTGCCACCAGGGGCGCCTCAAGCGGGGCCAACGTCCTGACTTTC. Protein: CATRGASSGANVLTF. The full variable domain, rest sourced from reference TRBV7-6 and TRBJ2-6, is GAGVSQSPRYKVTKRGQDVALRCDPISGHVSLYWYRQALGQGPEFLTYFNYEAQQDKSGLPNDRFSAERPEGSISTLTIQRTEQRDSAMYRCATRGASSGANVLTFGAGSRLTVL.

The CDR3 DNA reads as TGTGCCAGCAGCCATGGACAGGAGCCCTACGAGCAGTACTTC. It encodes CASSHGQEPYEQYF. The chain employs TRBV7-9 and TRBJ2-7, with 7 bases matching TRBD1. The germline V gene encodes CDR1 SEHNR and CDR2 FQNEAQ (reference sequence). The CDR3 totals 14 residues. The V and J ends lost 5 bases and 2 bases, in that order; junction bases with no gene match: 6.

The V and J genes are TRBV5-1 and TRBJ2-1, with D tentatively TRBD2 (6 bases). Per the germline V gene, CDR1 is SGHRS and CDR2 is YFSETQ. The CDR3 length is 14 residues. V was shortened by 4 bases and J by 5 bases, with 13 bases between the two germline ends. The CDR3 coding sequence is TGCGCCAGCAGCACGACCGGGAGCAACAATGAGCAGTTCTTC. It codes for CASSTTGSNNEQFF.

The gene calls are TRBV6-5 and TRBJ1-5; D call uncertain. This CDR3 has 14 amino acids. Germline CDR1 reads MNHEY; CDR2 reads SVGAGI. Trimming removed 2 bases from V and 7 bases from J, with 12 bases in between. The CDR3 region is CASSYSPRGQPQHF. CDR3 nucleotide sequence: TGTGCCAGCAGTTACAGCCCCCGAGGGCAGCCCCAGCATTTT.

The rearrangement links TRBV28 to TRBJ1-6; no reliable D call. The CDR3 extends over 12 amino acids. V shed 2 bases and J shed 11 bases, with 7 bases lying between them. Germline CDR1 reads MDHEN; CDR2 reads SYDVKM. The CDR3 DNA sequence: TGTGCCAGCAGTTTAGGTAGTACACCCCTCCACTTT. Translating it yields CASSLGSTPLHF.

The chain uses TRBV7-9 and TRBJ2-5; 12 bases align to TRBD2. Trimming at V came to 5 bases and at J to 2 bases, leaving 6 bases not matched to a gene. The V gene's germline CDR1 is SEHNR and CDR2 FQNEAQ (reference sequence). The CDR3 consists of 16 residues. CDR3 region: CASSPGLAGNQETQYF. The CDR3 DNA is TGTGCCAGCAGCCCCGGACTAGCGGGGAATCAAGAGACCCAGTACTTC.

The chain recombines TRBV6-5 with TRBJ2-3, with D uncertain. The CDR3 extends over 11 amino acids. The V gene's germline CDR1 is MNHEY and CDR2 SVGAGI. This CDR3 reads CTTRLTDTQYF. The CDR3 coding sequence is TGTACCACGAGGCTTACAGATACGCAGTATTTT.

The chain combines TRBV27 with TRBJ2-2; a weak D match, TRBD1 (5 bases). The length of the CDR3 is 14 residues. Trimming cost V 1 base and J 4 bases, with 7 bases left between them. Per germline, CDR1 MNHEY and CDR2 SMNVEV (reference sequence). The CDR3 reads CASSLYRSTGELFF. CDR3 coding DNA: TGTGCCAGCAGTTTATACAGGAGCACCGGGGAGCTGTTTTTT.

This chain connects TRBV11-2 to TRBJ2-7; weak D call: TRBD1 (6 bases). This CDR3 has 14 amino acids. CDR1 is SGHAT, CDR2 FQNNGV, per germline. Trimming left V 3 bases short and J 2 bases short, with 11 bases between. The CDR3 reads CASSFGTTTYEQYF. The CDR3 DNA reads as TGTGCCAGCAGCTTCGGGACAACTACCTACGAGCAGTACTTC.

V gene TRBV7-3 combines with J gene TRBJ1-1; D is unclear. The germline V gene encodes CDR1 SGHTA and CDR2 FQGTGA. V dropped 4 bases and J dropped 0 bases, with 6 bases sitting between them. This CDR3 contains 13 residues. The CDR3 DNA reads as TGTGCCAGCAGCTCAGGTTTGAACACTGAAGCTTTCTTT. Residues: CASSSGLNTEAFF.

The rearrangement joins TRBV19 to TRBJ1-3, with D hard to call. The V gene lost 3 bases and the J gene lost 4 bases, with 4 bases spanning the gap. This CDR3 region has 12 residues. The germline gives CDR1 LNHDA, CDR2 SQIVND (reference sequence). This CDR3 reads CASSIIGNTIYF. The CDR3 DNA reads as TGTGCCAGTAGTATTATCGGAAACACCATATATTTT.

This clone was recorded only once. The V gene is TRBV5-1, the J gene TRBJ1-2, with D tentatively TRBD1 (5 bases). Germline lookup yields CDR1 SGHRS and CDR2 YFSETQ. The CDR3 consists of 16 residues. V lost 0 bases and J lost 2, with 14 bases in between. CDR3: CASSLVGGIRNYGYTF. The DNA of the CDR3 is TGCGCCAGCAGCTTGGTCGGGGGGATCCGAAACTATGGCTACACCTTC.

V gene TRBV14 combines with J gene TRBJ2-2, with D possibly being TRBD1 (6 bases). There are 16 residues in the CDR3. Between the trimmed V and J ends, which lost 4 bases and 5 bases, there was a span of 17 bases. From germline, CDR1 is SGHDN and CDR2 FVKESK. DNA for the CDR3: TGTGCCAGCAGCCCTTACAGGGCTAAGATGACCGGGGAGCTGTTTTTT. Its protein is CASSPYRAKMTGELFF.

This rearrangement joins TRBV9 to TRBJ2-7, with TRBD1 matching over 9 bases. The V gene's germline CDR1 is SGDLS and CDR2 YYNGEE. The CDR3 has 15 residues. The V segment lost 0 bases and the J segment 5 bases; nucleotides outside the gene matches: 6. The CDR3 DNA sequence: TGTGCCAGCAGCGTAGTCGGGACAGGGACCCACGAGCAGTACTTC. Protein sequence: CASSVVGTGTHEQYF. Looking up the rest from reference TRBV9 and TRBJ2-7 gives the full variable domain: DSGVTQTPKHLITATGQRVTLRCSPRSGDLSVYWYQQSLDQGLQFLIQYYNGEERAKGNILERFSAQQFPDLHSELNLSSLELGDSALYFCASSVVGTGTHEQYFGPGTRLTVT.

The J gene is TRBJ1-4, the V gene TRBV5-5; 10 nucleotides match TRBD1. The CDR3 is 17 amino acids. Germline trimming cut 3 bases from V and 4 bases from J; bases unmatched to any gene: 9. Germline V gene lookup returns CDR1 SGHKS and CDR2 YYEKEE (reference sequence). The CDR3 loop is CASSSATGGRGNEKLFF. The CDR3 DNA is TGTGCCAGCAGCTCGGCGACAGGGGGCAGGGGTAATGAAAAACTGTTTTTT. Looking up the rest from reference TRBV5-5 and TRBJ1-4 gives the full variable domain: DAGVTQSPTHLIKTRGQQVTLRCSPISGHKSVSWYQQVLGQGPQFIFQYYEKEERGRGNFPDRFSARQFPNYSSELNVNALLLGDSALYLCASSSATGGRGNEKLFFGSGTQLSVL.

This clone was seen only once. The gene calls are TRBV27 and TRBJ2-2, with TRBD2 matching 8 bases. Per the germline V gene, CDR1 is MNHEY and CDR2 is SMNVEV (reference sequence). J was trimmed by 5 bases and V by 6 bases; bases with no gene match: 5. The CDR3 consists of 14 residues. CDR3 amino acids: CASRSAGETGELFF. Written as DNA, the CDR3 is TGTGCCAGCAGATCAGCGGGAGAAACCGGGGAGCTGTTTTTT.

The count of this clone is one. V gene TRBV9 combines with J gene TRBJ2-1; possibly TRBD2 for D (5 bases). V lost 2 bases, J lost 2 bases, and 11 bases lay in between. The CDR3 contains 15 residues. The germline V gene has CDR1 SGDLS and CDR2 YYNGEE. The CDR3 DNA follows: TGTGCCAGCAGCGTTGCCGGGAAGACCTACAATGAGCAGTTCTTC. Amino acid sequence: CASSVAGKTYNEQFF.

The rearrangement links TRBV29-1 to TRBJ1-1; maybe TRBD1 (6 bases). Trimming took 4 bases from V and 1 from J, leaving 10 bases between them. This CDR3 spans 13 amino acids. CDR1 SQVTM and CDR2 ANQGSEA come from the germline V gene. CDR3 DNA: TGCAGCGTTGTCAACAGGGCGAACACTGAAGCTTTCTTT. Its protein is CSVVNRANTEAFF.

This sequence joins TRBV7-9 and TRBJ2-4, with D perhaps matching TRBD2 (6 bases). V lost 5 bases and J 2 bases, leaving 13 bases between the germline ends. Germline CDR1 SEHNR, CDR2 FQNEAQ (reference sequence). The CDR3 sequence is 15 residues long. The CDR3 DNA sequence: TGTGCCAGCAGCGCCCAAGGAGGGTCCAAAAACATTCAGTACTTC. Protein: CASSAQGGSKNIQYF.

This chain uses TRBV9 with TRBJ1-3; unclear D gene. Germline CDR1 is SGDLS and CDR2 is YYNGEE. The CDR3 spans 13 residues. Trimming pared 3 bases from V and 3 bases from J, leaving 7 bases between. CDR3 sequence: CASSGQVGNTIYF. For the CDR3, the DNA is TGTGCCAGCAGCGGGCAGGTTGGAAACACCATATATTTT.

The CDR3 sequence: CASRTGTSDHEQFF. For the CDR3, the DNA is TGTGCCAGCAGGACCGGGACTAGTGACCATGAGCAGTTCTTC. The chain combines TRBV2 with TRBJ2-1, with 8 bases identical to TRBD2. CDR1 SNHLY and CDR2 FYNNEI come from the germline V gene. This CDR3 spans 14 amino acids. The junction had 9 bases not matched to a gene; V was cut back by 6 bases and J by 8 bases.

This chain joins TRBV29-1 and TRBJ1-2; 8 bases fit TRBD1. The CDR3 covers 15 residues. Germline CDR1 reads SQVTM; CDR2 reads ANQGSEA. Trimming took 5 bases from V and 1 from J; bases not matched to a gene: 9. The chain's CDR3 is CSVLKGQGLNYGYTF. The CDR3 DNA reads as TGCAGCGTTCTGAAAGGACAGGGCCTTAACTATGGCTACACCTTC.

V and J are TRBV4-1 and TRBJ1-2, with TRBD1 as a possible D gene (6 bases). The CDR3 is made up of 15 amino acids. Germline V CDR1 and CDR2: MGHRA, YSYEKL. The V and J ends lost 0 bases and 4 bases respectively, with 12 bases between them. CDR3: CASSQEQGASYGYTF. The CDR3 DNA follows: TGCGCCAGCAGCCAAGAACAGGGAGCTAGCTATGGCTACACCTTC.

The chain has TRBV11-2 and TRBJ1-4, with no clear D. V lost 3 bases to trimming and J lost 6 bases, with 14 bases between them. This CDR3 comprises 15 residues. Germline V gene sequence: CDR1 SGHAT, CDR2 FQNNGV. DNA for the CDR3: TGTGCCAGCAGCTTTGGTCCGGGAGCTTATGAAAAACTGTTTTTT. Protein product: CASSFGPGAYEKLFF.

The genes are TRBV5-8 and TRBJ1-2; D is unclear. From germline, CDR1 is SGHTS and CDR2 YDEGEE. V was shortened by 1 base and J by 14 bases, with 9 bases between the two germline ends. This CDR3 region has 10 residues. The CDR3 region is CASSLFTRTF. The CDR3 nucleotides are TGTGCCAGCAGCTTGTTTACCCGGACCTTC.

The V and J genes are TRBV6-4 and TRBJ1-1; D gene ambiguous. There are 14 residues in the CDR3. V shed 6 bases and J shed 1 base, with 12 bases lying between them. Germline V gene data show CDR1 as MRHNA and CDR2 as SNTAGT. CDR3 nucleotides: TGTGCCAGCAGCGGTTCCCCGGGGAACACTGAAGCTTTCTTT. Its protein is CASSGSPGNTEAFF.

This clone was seen only a few times. The J gene is TRBJ1-1, the V gene TRBV28, with TRBD1 matching 8 bases. Trimming removed 8 bases from V and 0 bases from J; junction bases left unmatched: 8. Germline values: CDR1 MDHEN, CDR2 SYDVKM. The CDR3 consists of 15 residues. The DNA of the CDR3 is TGTGCCAGCTTCCGGACAGGGACTATGAACACTGAAGCTTTCTTT. Translation: CASFRTGTMNTEAFF.

V and J are TRBV7-9 and TRBJ2-1; perhaps TRBD2 as D (5 bases). Germline lookup yields CDR1 SEHNR and CDR2 FQNEAQ (reference sequence). V was pared by 5 bases and J by 6 bases, with 11 bases between. This CDR3 has 13 residues. The CDR3 is CASSPRTLNEQFF. CDR3 nucleotides: TGTGCCAGCAGCCCCCGGACTCTCAATGAGCAGTTCTTC.

This chain uses TRBV27 with TRBJ2-1; 7 bases agree with TRBD1. The ends lost 5 bases at V and 4 bases at J; junction bases unmatched: 8. The CDR3 runs to 15 residues. Germline V gives CDR1 MNHEY, CDR2 SMNVEV (reference sequence). The CDR3 DNA sequence: TGTGCCAGCAGTCAGACGACAGGGCCTTACAATGAGCAGTTCTTC. Translating it yields CASSQTTGPYNEQFF.